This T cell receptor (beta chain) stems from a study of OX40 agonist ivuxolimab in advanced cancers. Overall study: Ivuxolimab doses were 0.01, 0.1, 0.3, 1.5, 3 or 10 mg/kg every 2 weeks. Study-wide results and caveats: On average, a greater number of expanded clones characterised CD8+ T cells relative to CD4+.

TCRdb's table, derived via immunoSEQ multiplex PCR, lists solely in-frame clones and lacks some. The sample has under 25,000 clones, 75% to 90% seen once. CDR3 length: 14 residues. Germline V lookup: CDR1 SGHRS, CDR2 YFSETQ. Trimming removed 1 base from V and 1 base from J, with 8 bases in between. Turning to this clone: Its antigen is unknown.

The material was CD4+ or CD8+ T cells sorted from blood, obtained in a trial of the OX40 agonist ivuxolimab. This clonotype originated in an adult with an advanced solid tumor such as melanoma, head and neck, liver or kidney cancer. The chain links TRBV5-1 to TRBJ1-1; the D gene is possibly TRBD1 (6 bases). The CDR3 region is CASSLTGTNTEAFF. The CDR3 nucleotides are TGCGCCAGCAGCTTGACAGGGACGAACACTGAAGCTTTCTTT.